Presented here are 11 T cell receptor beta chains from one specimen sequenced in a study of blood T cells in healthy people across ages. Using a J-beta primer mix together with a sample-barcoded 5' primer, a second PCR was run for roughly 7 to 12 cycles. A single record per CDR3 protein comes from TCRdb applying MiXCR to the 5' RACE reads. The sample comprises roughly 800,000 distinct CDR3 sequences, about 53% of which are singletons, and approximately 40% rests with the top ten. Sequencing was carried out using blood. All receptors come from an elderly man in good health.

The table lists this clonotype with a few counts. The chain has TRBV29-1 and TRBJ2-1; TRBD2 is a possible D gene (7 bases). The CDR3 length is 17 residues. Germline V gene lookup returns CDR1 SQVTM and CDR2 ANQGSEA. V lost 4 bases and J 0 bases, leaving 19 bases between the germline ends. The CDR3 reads CSVGTTGGFSSYNEQFF. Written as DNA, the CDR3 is TGCAGCGTTGGCACAACGGGGGGCTTTAGCTCCTACAATGAGCAGTTCTTC.

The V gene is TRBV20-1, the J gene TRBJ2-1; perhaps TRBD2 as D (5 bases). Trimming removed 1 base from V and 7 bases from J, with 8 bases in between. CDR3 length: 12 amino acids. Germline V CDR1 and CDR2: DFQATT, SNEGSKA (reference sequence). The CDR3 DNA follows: TGCAGTGCTAGAGTATGGGAGAATGAGCAGTTCTTC. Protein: CSARVWENEQFF.

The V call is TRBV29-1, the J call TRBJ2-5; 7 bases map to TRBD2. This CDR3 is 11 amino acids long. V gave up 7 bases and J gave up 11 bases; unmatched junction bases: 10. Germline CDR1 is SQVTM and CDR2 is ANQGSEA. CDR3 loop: CSATSSGEQYF. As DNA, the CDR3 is TGCAGCGCTACGTCCAGCGGGGAGCAGTACTTC.

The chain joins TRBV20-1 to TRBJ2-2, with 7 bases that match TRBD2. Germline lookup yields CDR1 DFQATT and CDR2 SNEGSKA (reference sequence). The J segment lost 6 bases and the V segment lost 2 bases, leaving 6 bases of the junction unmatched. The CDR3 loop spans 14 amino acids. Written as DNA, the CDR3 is TGCAGTGCTAGATCGGGGGAGGGCCCCGGGGAGCTGTTTTTT. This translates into CSARSGEGPGELFF.

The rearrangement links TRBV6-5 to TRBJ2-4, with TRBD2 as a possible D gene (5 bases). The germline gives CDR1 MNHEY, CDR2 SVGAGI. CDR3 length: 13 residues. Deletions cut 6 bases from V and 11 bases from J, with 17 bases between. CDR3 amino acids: CASRTQREAVQYF. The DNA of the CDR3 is TGTGCCAGCAGGACACAGAGGGAAGCCGTTCAGTACTTC.

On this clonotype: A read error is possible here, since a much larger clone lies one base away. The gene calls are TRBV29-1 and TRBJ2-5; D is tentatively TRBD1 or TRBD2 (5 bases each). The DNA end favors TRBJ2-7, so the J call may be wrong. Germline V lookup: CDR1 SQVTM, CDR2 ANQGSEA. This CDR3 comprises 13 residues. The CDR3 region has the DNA TGCAGCGTTGGGGGGTCCCTGGGCTCCGAGCAGTACTTC. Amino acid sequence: CSVGGSLGSEQYF.

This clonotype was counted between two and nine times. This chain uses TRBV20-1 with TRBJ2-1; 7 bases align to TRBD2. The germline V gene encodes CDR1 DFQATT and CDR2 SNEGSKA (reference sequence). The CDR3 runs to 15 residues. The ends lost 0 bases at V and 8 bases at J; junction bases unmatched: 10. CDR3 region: CSARDVASGGDEQFF. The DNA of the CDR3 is TGCAGTGCTAGAGACGTGGCTAGCGGAGGCGATGAGCAGTTCTTC.

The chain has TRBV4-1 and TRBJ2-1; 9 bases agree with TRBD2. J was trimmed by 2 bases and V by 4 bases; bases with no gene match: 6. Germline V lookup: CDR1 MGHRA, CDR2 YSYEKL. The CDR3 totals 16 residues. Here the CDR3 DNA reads TGCGCCAGCAGCCCAGGGGCTAGCGGGGCCTACAATGAGCAGTTCTTC. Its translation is CASSPGASGAYNEQFF.

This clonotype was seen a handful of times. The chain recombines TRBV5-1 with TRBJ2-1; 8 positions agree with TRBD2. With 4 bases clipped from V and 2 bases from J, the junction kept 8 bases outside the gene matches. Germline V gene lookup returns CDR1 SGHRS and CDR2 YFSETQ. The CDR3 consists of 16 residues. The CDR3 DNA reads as TGCGCCAGCAGCCGGGTCCGGGAGGGGACCTACAATGAGCAGTTCTTC. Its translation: CASSRVREGTYNEQFF.

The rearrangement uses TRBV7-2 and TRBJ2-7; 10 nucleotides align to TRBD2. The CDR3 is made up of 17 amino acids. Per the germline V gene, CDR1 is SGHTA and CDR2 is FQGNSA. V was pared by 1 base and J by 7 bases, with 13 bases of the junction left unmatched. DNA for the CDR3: TGTGCCAGCAGCTTAGGGCCCCCGGGACTAGCGTACAATGAGCAGTACTTC. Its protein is CASSLGPPGLAYNEQYF. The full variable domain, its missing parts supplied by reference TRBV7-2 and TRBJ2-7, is GAGVSQSPSNKVTEKGKDVELRCDPISGHTALYWYRQSLGQGLEFLIYFQGNSAPDKSGLPSDRFSAERTGGSVSTLTIQRTQQEDSAVYLCASSLGPPGLAYNEQYFGPGTRLTVT.

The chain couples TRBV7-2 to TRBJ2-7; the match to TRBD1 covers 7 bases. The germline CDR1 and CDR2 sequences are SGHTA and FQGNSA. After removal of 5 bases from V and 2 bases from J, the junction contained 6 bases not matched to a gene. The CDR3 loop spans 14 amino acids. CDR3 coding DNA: TGTGCCAGCAGCGACCGGGACAGAGCCTACGAGCAGTACTTC. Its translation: CASSDRDRAYEQYF.